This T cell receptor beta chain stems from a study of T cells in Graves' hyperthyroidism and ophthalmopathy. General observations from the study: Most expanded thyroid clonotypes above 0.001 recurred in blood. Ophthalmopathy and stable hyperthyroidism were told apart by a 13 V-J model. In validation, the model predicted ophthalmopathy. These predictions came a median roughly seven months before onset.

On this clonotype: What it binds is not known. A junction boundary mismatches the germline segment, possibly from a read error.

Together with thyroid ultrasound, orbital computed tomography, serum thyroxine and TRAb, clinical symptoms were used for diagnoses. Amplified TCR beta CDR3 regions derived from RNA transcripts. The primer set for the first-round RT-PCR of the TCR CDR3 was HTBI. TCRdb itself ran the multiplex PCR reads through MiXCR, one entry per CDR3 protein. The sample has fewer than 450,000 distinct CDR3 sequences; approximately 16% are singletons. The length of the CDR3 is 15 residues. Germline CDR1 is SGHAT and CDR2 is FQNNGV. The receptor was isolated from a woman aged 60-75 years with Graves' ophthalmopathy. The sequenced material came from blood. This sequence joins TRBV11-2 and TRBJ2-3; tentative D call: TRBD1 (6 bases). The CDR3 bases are TGTGTCAGCAGGCAGGGGTTGGGGGCTTCAGATACGCAGTATTTT. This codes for CVSRQGLGASDTQYF.